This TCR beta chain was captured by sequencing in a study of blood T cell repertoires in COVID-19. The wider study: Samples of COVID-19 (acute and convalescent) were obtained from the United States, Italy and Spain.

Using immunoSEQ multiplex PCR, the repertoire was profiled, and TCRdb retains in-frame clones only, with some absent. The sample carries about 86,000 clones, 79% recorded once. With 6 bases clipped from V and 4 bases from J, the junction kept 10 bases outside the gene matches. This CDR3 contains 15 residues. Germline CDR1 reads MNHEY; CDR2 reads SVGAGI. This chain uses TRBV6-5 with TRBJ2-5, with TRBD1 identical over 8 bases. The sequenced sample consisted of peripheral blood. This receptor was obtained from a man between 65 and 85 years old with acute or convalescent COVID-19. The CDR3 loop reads CASRRTGLTLETQYF. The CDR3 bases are TGTGCCAGCAGGCGGACAGGGTTAACATTAGAGACCCAGTACTTC.